Listed below are T cell receptor beta chains from one sample, sequenced in a study of blood T cell repertoires in COVID-19. Clones were read by immunoSEQ multiplex PCR, and TCRdb kept only the in-frame ones, dropping some. The sample records approximately 66,000 clones, over 70% being singletons. Sequences were obtained from peripheral blood. The receptor source for this set is a man aged 55 to 70 with acute or convalescent COVID-19. Both conserved end residues are part of each CDR3. Each record gives: clone size, V gene, D gene, J gene, CDR3 DNA, CDR3 protein. D genes are given only for firm matches. Clone size, where shown, is once, few, many, or a class for clones that have expanded.

clone size: NA
V gene: TRBV24-1
D gene: NA
J gene: TRBJ2-2
CDR3 DNA: TGTGCCACCAGTGTCTCGGACAGTGGCACCGGGGAGCTGTTTTTT
CDR3 protein: CATSVSDSGTGELFF

clone size: NA
V gene: TRBV9
D gene: TRBD1
J gene: TRBJ2-1
CDR3 DNA: TGTGCCAGCAGCCCGGACAGGGGGGTATACAATGAGCAGTTCTTC
CDR3 protein: CASSPDRGVYNEQFF

clone size: NA
V gene: TRBV9
D gene: TRBD2
J gene: TRBJ2-5
CDR3 DNA: TGTGCCAGCAGCGTACAAGCGGGGGAAGAGACCCAGTACTTC
CDR3 protein: CASSVQAGEETQYF

clone size: NA
V gene: TRBV11-1
D gene: TRBD1
J gene: TRBJ2-5
CDR3 DNA: TGTGCCAGCAGCCTGGGACAGGAGACCCAGTACTTC
CDR3 protein: CASSLGQETQYF

clone size: NA
V gene: TRBV24-1
D gene: NA
J gene: TRBJ1-5
CDR3 DNA: TGTGCCACCAGTGTAAGGGTAGCGGATCAGCCCCAGCATTTT
CDR3 protein: CATSVRVADQPQHF

clone size: NA
V gene: TRBV28
D gene: NA
J gene: TRBJ1-2
CDR3 DNA: TGTGCCAGCAGTCGACAGCCCTGGGACTATGGCTACACCTTC
CDR3 protein: CASSRQPWDYGYTF

clone size: NA
V gene: TRBV7-3
D gene: TRBD1
J gene: TRBJ2-1
CDR3 DNA: TGTGCCAGCAGCTTAGAAGGGGGCGCCTTCGGTGAGCAGTTCTTC
CDR3 protein: CASSLEGGAFGEQFF

clone size: few
V gene: TRBV24-1
D gene: TRBD1
J gene: TRBJ2-3
CDR3 DNA: TGTGCCACCAGTGACCCATTAGACAGGGCTTCTCGCACAGATACGCAGTATTTT
CDR3 protein: CATSDPLDRASRTDTQYF

clone size: NA
V gene: TRBV3-1/TRBV3-2
D gene: TRBD1
J gene: TRBJ2-5
CDR3 DNA: TGTGCCAGCAGCCCGGACAGGGGTAGGGAGACCCAGTACTTC
CDR3 protein: CASSPDRGRETQYF

clone size: NA
V gene: TRBV28
D gene: NA
J gene: TRBJ1-5
CDR3 DNA: TGTGCCAGCAGTTTAACCGACAGCCCAAATCAGCCCCAGCATTTT
CDR3 protein: CASSLTDSPNQPQHF

clone size: NA
V gene: TRBV20-1
D gene: NA
J gene: TRBJ2-7
CDR3 DNA: TGCAGTGCGGAATGCGGTTCGCGAGGGTGCTTC
CDR3 protein: CSAECGSRGCF

clone size: NA
V gene: TRBV3-1/TRBV3-2
D gene: TRBD1
J gene: TRBJ1-4
CDR3 DNA: TGTGCCAGCAGCCAAGAGGAACAGGGGAGGGAAAAACTGTTTTTT
CDR3 protein: CASSQEEQGREKLFF

clone size: NA
V gene: TRBV3-1/TRBV3-2
D gene: NA
J gene: TRBJ1-1
CDR3 DNA: TGTGCCAGCAGCCCGCCCTGGGGTGCGGGCACTGAAGCTTTCTTT
CDR3 protein: CASSPPWGAGTEAFF

clone size: NA
V gene: TRBV9
D gene: NA
J gene: TRBJ2-3
CDR3 DNA: TGTGCCAGCAGCGTAAGGGGTTTGGGCACAGATACGCAGTATTTT
CDR3 protein: CASSVRGLGTDTQYF

clone size: NA
V gene: TRBV3-1/TRBV3-2
D gene: NA
J gene: TRBJ1-1
CDR3 DNA: TGTGCCAGCAGCCAAGATTCTAACACTGAAGCTTTCTTT
CDR3 protein: CASSQDSNTEAFF

clone size: many
V gene: TRBV5-1
D gene: TRBD1
J gene: TRBJ2-2
CDR3 DNA: TGCGCCAGCAGCTTGGATCAGGGACAGGGGATGTTGTTTTTT
CDR3 protein: CASSLDQGQGMLFF

clone size: NA
V gene: TRBV2
D gene: TRBD2
J gene: TRBJ2-1
CDR3 DNA: TGTGCCAGCAGGGACGGACTAGCGGGGGCCCTATCTATAGTCAATGAGCAGTTCTTC
CDR3 protein: CASRDGLAGALSIVNEQFF

clone size: NA
V gene: TRBV11-2
D gene: NA
J gene: TRBJ1-5
CDR3 DNA: TGTGCCAGCAGCTCGGCCGGGGGGCGACAGCCCCAGCATTTT
CDR3 protein: CASSSAGGRQPQHF

clone size: NA
V gene: TRBV19
D gene: NA
J gene: TRBJ2-5
CDR3 DNA: TGTGCCAGTAGTTCCCTTCCTCAAGAGACCCAGTACTTC
CDR3 protein: CASSSLPQETQYF

clone size: NA
V gene: TRBV2
D gene: NA
J gene: TRBJ2-4
CDR3 DNA: TGTGCCAGCGGGGCCGGGCCGGAAAACATTCAGTACTTC
CDR3 protein: CASGAGPENIQYF

clone size: NA
V gene: TRBV7-9
D gene: NA
J gene: TRBJ1-1
CDR3 DNA: TGTGCCAGCAGCTTAAGTAGTAGCGAGGCTGAAGCTTTCTTT
CDR3 protein: CASSLSSSEAEAFF

clone size: NA
V gene: TRBV5-1
D gene: TRBD2
J gene: TRBJ2-7
CDR3 DNA: TGCGCCAGCAGCCCCCAAGGACTAGCGGGAGCGTACGAGCAGTACTTC
CDR3 protein: CASSPQGLAGAYEQYF

clone size: NA
V gene: TRBV3-1/TRBV3-2
D gene: TRBD2
J gene: TRBJ2-1
CDR3 DNA: TGTGCCAGCAGCCAAGTCTCGACTAGCGGGAGGGTGAGCTCCTACAATGAGCAGTTCTTC
CDR3 protein: CASSQVSTSGRVSSYNEQFF

clone size: NA
V gene: TRBV9
D gene: TRBD1
J gene: TRBJ2-7
CDR3 DNA: TGTGCCAGCAGCGTGGGGACAGGACCCTACGAGCAGTACTTC
CDR3 protein: CASSVGTGPYEQYF

clone size: NA
V gene: TRBV28
D gene: NA
J gene: TRBJ1-1
CDR3 DNA: TGTGCCAGCAGTAGCCCTTGGGGGGGGCAGTCGAGCACTGAAGCTTTCTTT
CDR3 protein: CASSSPWGGQSSTEAFF

clone size: NA
V gene: TRBV4-1
D gene: TRBD1
J gene: TRBJ1-2
CDR3 DNA: TGCGCCAGCAGAGGTTCAGGGGGCGCCGGTGGCTACACCTTC
CDR3 protein: CASRGSGGAGGYTF

clone size: NA
V gene: TRBV6-2/TRBV6-3
D gene: NA
J gene: TRBJ1-2
CDR3 DNA: TGTGCCAGCAGCCTCAGGGGTAGGGAAGGCTACACCTTC
CDR3 protein: CASSLRGREGYTF

clone size: NA
V gene: TRBV5-4
D gene: NA
J gene: TRBJ2-7
CDR3 DNA: TGTGCCAGCAGCTTGTTAACTAAATCGGACGAGCAGTACTTC
CDR3 protein: CASSLLTKSDEQYF

clone size: NA
V gene: TRBV18
D gene: NA
J gene: TRBJ1-1
CDR3 DNA: TGTGCCAGCTCACCACTCCAGGGGAACACTGAAGCTTTCTTT
CDR3 protein: CASSPLQGNTEAFF

clone size: NA
V gene: TRBV5-5
D gene: TRBD2
J gene: TRBJ2-7
CDR3 DNA: TGTGCCAGCAGCTCCCCGGGACTAGCGGGAGAGGACGAGCAGTACTTC
CDR3 protein: CASSSPGLAGEDEQYF

clone size: once
V gene: TRBV4-1
D gene: NA
J gene: TRBJ1-2
CDR3 DNA: TGCGCCAGCAGCCCATCATGGGGACAAAACTATGGCTACACCTTC
CDR3 protein: CASSPSWGQNYGYTF

clone size: NA
V gene: TRBV27
D gene: TRBD2
J gene: TRBJ2-7
CDR3 DNA: TGTGCCAGCAGTCCAACCGGGACTAGCGGGATTGAGCAGTACTTC
CDR3 protein: CASSPTGTSGIEQYF

clone size: NA
V gene: TRBV6-5
D gene: NA
J gene: TRBJ2-2
CDR3 DNA: TGTGCCAGCAGCCTCACCCGGACTGGGGAGCTGTTTTTT
CDR3 protein: CASSLTRTGELFF

clone size: many
V gene: TRBV19
D gene: TRBD2
J gene: TRBJ2-1
CDR3 DNA: TGTGCCAGTAGTATAATTGCGGGAGGGGGCCGCAATGAGCAGTTCTTC
CDR3 protein: CASSIIAGGGRNEQFF

clone size: NA
V gene: TRBV19
D gene: NA
J gene: TRBJ2-3
CDR3 DNA: TGTGCCAGTGGACTCCCCTCGGTGGGGAGAAACACAGATACGCAGTATTTT
CDR3 protein: CASGLPSVGRNTDTQYF

clone size: once
V gene: TRBV4-1
D gene: NA
J gene: TRBJ1-2
CDR3 DNA: TGCGCCAGCAGCCATCAGGGCAGGACCTATGGCTACACCTTC
CDR3 protein: CASSHQGRTYGYTF

clone size: NA
V gene: TRBV6-6
D gene: TRBD2
J gene: TRBJ2-5
CDR3 DNA: TGTGCCAGCAGAAGACTAGCGGGGGCCCAAGAGACCCAGTACTTC
CDR3 protein: CASRRLAGAQETQYF

clone size: once
V gene: TRBV5-1
D gene: NA
J gene: TRBJ1-2
CDR3 DNA: TGCGCCAGCAGCTTGCTGGGCTCCGGCTACACCTTC
CDR3 protein: CASSLLGSGYTF

clone size: once
V gene: TRBV28
D gene: NA
J gene: TRBJ2-7
CDR3 DNA: TGTGCCAGCAGTTATGGCCCTCGCGGCTACGAGCAGTACTTC
CDR3 protein: CASSYGPRGYEQYF

clone size: few
V gene: TRBV4-2
D gene: TRBD2
J gene: TRBJ2-2
CDR3 DNA: TGTGCCAGCAGCGGATATACCTGGACTAGCGGGAGGGCCGACGGGGAGCTGTTTTTT
CDR3 protein: CASSGYTWTSGRADGELFF

clone size: few
V gene: TRBV14
D gene: NA
J gene: TRBJ2-7
CDR3 DNA: TGTGCCAGCAGCCAAGAGTCCGGTTACTACGAGCAGTACTTC
CDR3 protein: CASSQESGYYEQYF

clone size: NA
V gene: TRBV7-9
D gene: NA
J gene: TRBJ1-5
CDR3 DNA: TGTGCCAGCAGGGGGGACACGGAGAATCAGCCCCAGCATTTT
CDR3 protein: CASRGDTENQPQHF

clone size: NA
V gene: TRBV3-1/TRBV3-2
D gene: TRBD2
J gene: TRBJ2-1
CDR3 DNA: TGTGCCAGCAGCCAAGGTTCGGGGGGGGCCTACAATGAGCAGTTCTTC
CDR3 protein: CASSQGSGGAYNEQFF

clone size: NA
V gene: TRBV6-1
D gene: TRBD2
J gene: TRBJ2-3
CDR3 DNA: TGTGCCAGCAGTGGGGGACTAGCGGGGTCCACAGATACGCAGTATTTT
CDR3 protein: CASSGGLAGSTDTQYF

clone size: NA
V gene: TRBV10-2
D gene: NA
J gene: TRBJ2-7
CDR3 DNA: TGCGCCAGCAGTGAGTCTCCCGGGAACTACGAGCAGTACTTC
CDR3 protein: CASSESPGNYEQYF

clone size: many
V gene: TRBV28
D gene: NA
J gene: TRBJ1-5
CDR3 DNA: TGTGCCGGCCGGGACGCCCTCGGGGGAAACCAGCATTTT
CDR3 protein: CAGRDALGGNQHF

clone size: NA
V gene: TRBV9
D gene: TRBD2
J gene: TRBJ2-5
CDR3 DNA: TGTGCCAGCAGCGGACCGACTAGCGGGAGTACGGAGACCCAGTACTTC
CDR3 protein: CASSGPTSGSTETQYF

clone size: NA
V gene: TRBV4-2
D gene: NA
J gene: TRBJ2-2
CDR3 DNA: TGTGCCAGCAGCCAGCGCGATTCCGGCTACACCGGGGTCGGGGAGCTGTTTTTT
CDR3 protein: CASSQRDSGYTGVGELFF

clone size: few
V gene: TRBV28
D gene: NA
J gene: TRBJ2-7
CDR3 DNA: TGTGCCAGCAGTTCACCGGGACTCAATCGCTACGAGCAGTACTTC
CDR3 protein: CASSSPGLNRYEQYF

clone size: NA
V gene: TRBV14
D gene: TRBD1
J gene: TRBJ1-1
CDR3 DNA: TGTGCCAGCAGATGGACAGGGGATGGGGGCACTGAAGCTTTCTTT
CDR3 protein: CASRWTGDGGTEAFF

clone size: NA
V gene: TRBV5-4
D gene: NA
J gene: TRBJ2-1
CDR3 DNA: TGTGCCAGCAGCTTAAACCCTAGCGCCCTAATGGGTAATGAGCAGTTCTTC
CDR3 protein: CASSLNPSALMGNEQFF

clone size: once
V gene: TRBV27
D gene: NA
J gene: TRBJ2-1
CDR3 DNA: TGTGCCAGCACCTTTGCGGGGACAGCTTCCTACAATGAGCAGTTCTTC
CDR3 protein: CASTFAGTASYNEQFF

clone size: NA
V gene: TRBV29-1
D gene: NA
J gene: TRBJ2-2
CDR3 DNA: TGCAGCGTTGACGTCGGGGGTTACACCGGGGAGCTGTTTTTT
CDR3 protein: CSVDVGGYTGELFF

clone size: few
V gene: TRBV18
D gene: TRBD1
J gene: TRBJ2-2
CDR3 DNA: TGTGCCAGCTCACCTAACACAGGGGCCGGGGAGCTGTTTTTT
CDR3 protein: CASSPNTGAGELFF